The next 20 T cell receptor beta chains were all read from a single sample in a study of cytomegalovirus exposure and HLA in healthy donors. The PCR made use of 60 Vbeta and 13 Jbeta primers. Using immunoSEQ multiplex PCR, the repertoire was profiled, and TCRdb retains in-frame clones only, with some absent. Of 110,000 to 150,000 clones in the sample, over 70% were seen once. The sequencing sample was made of PBMCs. These TCRs come from a male donor in good health and CMV-seronegative.

This clone occurred a few times. The rearrangement links TRBV4-3 to TRBJ1-2; perhaps TRBD1 as D (5 bases). The germline gives CDR1 LGHNA, CDR2 YSLEER. The CDR3 consists of 13 residues. V lost 3 bases and J lost 8, with 13 bases in between. The CDR3 region is CASSQSGVRGYTF. CDR3 nucleotide sequence: TGCGCCAGCAGCCAGTCGGGGGTGAGGGGCTACACCTTC.

The V gene is TRBV7-6, the J gene TRBJ1-1, with D perhaps matching TRBD1 (5 bases). This CDR3 has 14 amino acids. CDR1 is SGHVS and CDR2 is FNYEAQ in the germline V gene. V was cut by 5 bases and J by 4 bases, with 14 bases left in between. The CDR3 DNA is TGTGCCAGCAGCCCCCCCCCTCAGGGCACTGAAGCTTTCTTT. Translating it yields CASSPPPQGTEAFF. Drawing the rest from reference TRBV7-6 and TRBJ1-1, the complete variable domain is GAGVSQSPRYKVTKRGQDVALRCDPISGHVSLYWYRQALGQGPEFLTYFNYEAQQDKSGLPNDRFSAERPEGSISTLTIQRTEQRDSAMYRCASSPPPQGTEAFFGQGTRLTVV.

V gene TRBV7-9 combines with J gene TRBJ2-3; perhaps TRBD2 as D (6 bases). V was trimmed by 6 bases and J by 5 bases, leaving 12 bases between them. Germline V gives CDR1 SEHNR, CDR2 FQNEAQ (reference sequence). The CDR3 sequence is 13 residues long. CDR3: CASSPRGIDTQYF. CDR3 sequence (DNA): TGTGCCAGCAGTCCACGGGGGATAGATACGCAGTATTTT. Full variable domain (remainder filled in from reference TRBV7-9 and TRBJ2-3): DTGVSQNPRHKITKRGQNVTFRCDPISEHNRLYWYRQTLGQGPEFLTYFQNEAQLEKSRLLSDRFSAERPKGSFSTLEIQRTEQGDSAMYLCASSPRGIDTQYFGPGTRLTVL.

The V gene is TRBV4-2, the J gene TRBJ2-3, with TRBD2 as a possible D gene (6 bases). This CDR3 has 17 amino acids. Trimming cost V 4 bases and J 3 bases, with 20 bases left between them. CDR1 is LGHNA and CDR2 is YNFKEQ in the germline V gene. The chain's CDR3 is CASSRRNGGDETDTQYF. In DNA form, the CDR3 reads TGTGCCAGCAGCCGTCGAAACGGCGGGGATGAGACAGATACGCAGTATTTT.

The rearrangement links TRBV4-2 to TRBJ2-3; D remains unclear. CDR3 size: 16 residues. V dropped 1 base and J dropped 0 bases, with 11 bases sitting between them. CDR1 is LGHNA, CDR2 YNFKEQ, per germline. Written as DNA, the CDR3 is TGTGCCAGCAGCCAAGGAAGACTTGGGAGCACAGATACGCAGTATTTT. It encodes CASSQGRLGSTDTQYF.

V and J are TRBV5-1 and TRBJ2-5; 7 nucleotides agree with TRBD1. The assigned J gene may be wrong: the sequence end matches TRBJ2-7 better. Germline CDR1 and CDR2: SGHRS and YFSETQ. CDR3 length: 14 amino acids. CDR3 amino acids: CASSWTGRSYEQYF. CDR3 in DNA: TGCGCCAGCAGTTGGACAGGCCGATCCTACGAGCAGTACTTC.

This clone was seen more than once but under ten times. J is TRBJ2-7 and V is TRBV7-2; a possible D gene is TRBD1 (6 bases). Per germline, CDR1 SGHTA and CDR2 FQGNSA. The V end was cut by 5 bases, the J end by 2 bases, with 13 bases between. CDR3 length equals 14 residues. The CDR3 reads CASSPYGQPYEQYF. The CDR3 DNA reads TGTGCCAGCAGCCCCTACGGACAGCCCTACGAGCAGTACTTC.

The chain couples TRBV7-3 to TRBJ2-2; TRBD2 matches at 8 bases. Germline values: CDR1 SGHTA, CDR2 FQGTGA. Trimming removed 5 bases from V and 1 base from J; junction bases left unmatched: 6. The CDR3 loop spans 16 amino acids. The CDR3 region is CASSLSGGMNTGELFF. DNA for the CDR3: TGTGCCAGCAGCCTCTCGGGGGGGATGAACACCGGGGAGCTGTTTTTT.

The genes are TRBV11-2 and TRBJ2-7; weak D call: TRBD2 (6 bases). CDR1 is SGHAT, CDR2 FQNNGV, per germline. The CDR3 runs to 14 residues. V was pared by 0 bases and J by 2 bases, with 8 bases between. CDR3 protein: CASSLDTGAYEQYF. The CDR3 DNA follows: TGTGCCAGCAGCTTAGATACGGGAGCCTACGAGCAGTACTTC.

The chain couples TRBV5-1 to TRBJ2-1, with TRBD1 matching 9 bases. Trimming removed 3 bases from V and 8 bases from J; junction bases left unmatched: 6. Germline lookup yields CDR1 SGHRS and CDR2 YFSETQ. The CDR3 runs to 14 residues. The CDR3 nucleotides read TGCGCCAGCAGCTCACAGGGGGCTGGCGATGAGCAGTTCTTC. This gives the protein CASSSQGAGDEQFF.

This clone has a single count. The genes are TRBV30 and TRBJ2-5; the match to TRBD2 covers 7 bases. With 4 bases clipped from V and 5 bases from J, the junction kept 4 bases outside the gene matches. The CDR3 is 12 amino acids. CDR1 and CDR2 (germline): GTSNPN, SVGIG (reference sequence). CDR3 region: CAWNGGGETQYF. The CDR3 DNA is TGTGCCTGGAATGGGGGAGGGGAGACCCAGTACTTC.

This chain connects TRBV27 to TRBJ1-1; no clear D gene. The germline CDR1 and CDR2 sequences are MNHEY and SMNVEV (reference sequence). The CDR3 runs to 19 residues. Trimming removed 7 bases from V and 3 bases from J, with 30 bases in between. The CDR3 DNA follows: TGTGCCAGCAACCCTGGCGGGGTCGCGGTGAATGATTTTCACACTGAAGCTTTCTTT. Translating gives CASNPGGVAVNDFHTEAFF.

The genes are TRBV28 and TRBJ1-5, with D unresolved. V was cut by 8 bases and J by 3 bases, with 8 bases left in between. Germline values: CDR1 MDHEN, CDR2 SYDVKM. This CDR3 spans 12 amino acids. The CDR3, as DNA: TGTGCCAGCCGAGTGAACAATCAGCCCCAGCATTTT. This sequence encodes CASRVNNQPQHF.

The chain carries TRBV9 and TRBJ1-2; TRBD1 might be the D (5 bases). Trimming stripped 3 bases from V and 4 bases from J, with 13 bases between. This CDR3 comprises 14 residues. The V gene's germline CDR1 is SGDLS and CDR2 YYNGEE. This CDR3 is CASSARSGAYGYTF. DNA for the CDR3: TGTGCCAGCAGCGCTAGGAGCGGGGCCTATGGCTACACCTTC.

Turning to this clone: Other nucleotide sequences in the sample specify the same CDR3. The V gene is TRBV27, the J gene TRBJ1-5, with 11 nucleotides matching TRBD1. The length of the CDR3 is 13 residues. Trimming took 4 bases from V and 7 from J; bases not matched to a gene: 0. CDR1 is MNHEY and CDR2 is SMNVEV in the germline V gene (reference sequence). The CDR3 reads CASSWDRGQPQHF. The CDR3 region has the DNA TGTGCCAGCAGTTGGGACAGGGGGCAGCCCCAGCATTTT.

The rearrangement uses TRBV4-3 and TRBJ1-5; TRBD1 matches 8 bases. V gave up 3 bases and J gave up 5 bases; unmatched junction bases: 6. This CDR3 comprises 15 residues. Germline V gene sequence: CDR1 LGHNA, CDR2 YSLEER. The CDR3, as DNA: TGCGCCAGCAGCCAGTGGACAGGGTCCGATCAGCCCCAGCATTTT. This codes for CASSQWTGSDQPQHF.

This clone was detected a few times. The rearrangement joins TRBV19 to TRBJ1-3, with 8 bases matching TRBD1. The CDR3 has 19 residues. Germline V gives CDR1 LNHDA, CDR2 SQIVND (reference sequence). The junction had 15 bases not matched to a gene; V was cut back by 5 bases and J by 0 bases. CDR3 in amino acids: CASSRQGAALSVSGNTIYF. The CDR3 coding sequence is TGTGCCAGTAGTCGCCAGGGGGCCGCCCTATCAGTCTCTGGAAACACCATATATTTT.

This chain links TRBV5-6 with TRBJ1-5, with 7 bases that match TRBD1. This CDR3 spans 14 amino acids. After removal of 3 bases from V and 6 bases from J, the junction contained 6 bases not matched to a gene. CDR1 is SGHDT, CDR2 YYEEEE, per germline. The CDR3 bases are TGTGCCAGCAGCTCGATGAACAGGGGTCAGCCCCAGCATTTT. This translates into CASSSMNRGQPQHF.

This clone has a single count. The rearrangement uses TRBV20-1 and TRBJ2-7; no clear D gene. This CDR3 is 11 amino acids long. Germline V gene data show CDR1 as DFQATT and CDR2 as SNEGSKA (reference sequence). With 2 bases removed from V and 9 bases from J, the gap between germline ends came to 11 bases. The DNA for the CDR3 is TGCAGTGCTAGACAACCCCTTAGGCAGTACTTC. Amino acids: CSARQPLRQYF.

The chain carries TRBV4-1 and TRBJ1-3, with TRBD1 as a possible D gene (5 bases). Germline V gene data show CDR1 as MGHRA and CDR2 as YSYEKL. The CDR3 has 15 residues. The ends were cut back, 0 bases at V and 5 bases at J, with 11 bases in the middle. The CDR3: CASSQERTLRNTIYF. The CDR3 bases are TGCGCCAGCAGCCAAGAAAGGACATTGAGAAACACCATATATTTT.